This T cell receptor beta chain emerged from a study of blood T cells in healthy people across ages. Turning to the study itself: Per every two T cells, about one barcoded beta molecule was captured by template switching.

A sample-barcoded 5' primer and a J-beta primer mix were used in a second PCR of about 7 to 12 cycles. TCRdb re-derived calls from the 5' RACE reads in MiXCR, one entry per CDR3 protein. In the table there are hundreds of thousands of distinct CDR3 sequences, roughly 53% of which are singletons. CDR1 SEHNR and CDR2 FQNEAQ come from the germline V gene (reference sequence). J gave up 4 bases and V 1 base, and 12 bases lay outside the gene matches. The CDR3 runs 17 residues. Sequenced material: blood. V usage is TRBV7-9 and J usage is TRBJ2-7; the match to TRBD2 covers 8 bases. The source of this sequence is a man in his fifties or sixties in good health. CDR3 region: CASSLEAGGDLPYEQYF. CDR3 nucleotide sequence: TGTGCCAGCAGCTTAGAGGCCGGGGGGGACCTCCCATACGAGCAGTACTTC.